This TCR beta chain was captured by sequencing in a study of a mutant IDH1 vaccine in newly diagnosed glioma. Germline CDR1 reads MDHEN; CDR2 reads SYDVKM. The CDR3 extends over 16 amino acids. The V gene lost 4 bases and the J gene lost 0 bases, with 12 bases spanning the gap. The time point: baseline, week 1 (first vaccination visit). Sample treatment: pre-vaccination baseline after standard-of-care therapy. This table comes from immunoSEQ multiplex PCR, and its TCRdb copy is limited to in-frame clones, with some not included. Here the sample spans 85,000 to 100,000 clones, roughly 77% being singletons.

V gene TRBV28 combines with J gene TRBJ2-2; a possible D gene is TRBD2 (5 bases). The source was PBMCs, collected from a glioma patient treated with radiotherapy, temozolomide or both. This sequence originates from a man in his forties with glioma. CDR3 in DNA: TGTGCCAGCAGTTCACCCGGACTTACGAACACCGGGGAGCTGTTTTTT. Its translation: CASSSPGLTNTGELFF.